Described below is a single TCR beta chain sequence and its context. As yet, its antigen is unknown. TCRdb's table, derived via immunoSEQ multiplex PCR, lists solely in-frame clones and lacks some. The sample has about 310,000 clones, roughly 87% seen once. This specimen belongs to a study of cytomegalovirus exposure and HLA in healthy donors. Germline assignment: CDR1 SGHRS and CDR2 YFSETQ. Trimming left V 4 bases short and J 0 bases short, with 11 bases between. This CDR3 spans 15 amino acids. Study findings and constraints: It was reportedly the case that the classifier diagnosed cytomegalovirus status with high specificity and sensitivity.

The sequencing sample was made of PBMCs. This chain joins TRBV5-1 and TRBJ2-1; a weak D match, TRBD2 (5 bases). The TCR comes from a man aged 25-45 years in good health and CMV-seronegative. The DNA for the CDR3 is TGCGCCAGCAGCCCCGGGATGTACTCCTACAATGAGCAGTTCTTC. Encoded protein: CASSPGMYSYNEQFF.